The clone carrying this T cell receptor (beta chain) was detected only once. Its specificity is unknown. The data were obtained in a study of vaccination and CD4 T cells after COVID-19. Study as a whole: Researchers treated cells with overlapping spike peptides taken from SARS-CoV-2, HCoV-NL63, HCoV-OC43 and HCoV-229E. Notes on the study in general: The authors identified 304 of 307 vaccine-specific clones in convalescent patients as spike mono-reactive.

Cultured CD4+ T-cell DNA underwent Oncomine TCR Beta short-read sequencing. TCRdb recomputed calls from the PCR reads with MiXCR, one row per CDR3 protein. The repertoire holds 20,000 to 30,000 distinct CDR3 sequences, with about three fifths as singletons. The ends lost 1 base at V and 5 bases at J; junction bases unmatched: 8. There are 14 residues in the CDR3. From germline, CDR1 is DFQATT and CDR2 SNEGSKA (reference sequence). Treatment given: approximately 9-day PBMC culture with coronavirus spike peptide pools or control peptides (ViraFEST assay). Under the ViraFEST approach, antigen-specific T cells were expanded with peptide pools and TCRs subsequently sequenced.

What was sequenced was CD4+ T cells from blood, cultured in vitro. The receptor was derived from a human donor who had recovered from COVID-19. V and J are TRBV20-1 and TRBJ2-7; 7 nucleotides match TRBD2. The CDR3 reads CSARGDSGRDEQYF. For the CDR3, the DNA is TGCAGTGCTAGAGGTGATAGCGGGCGCGACGAGCAGTACTTC.